The 6 T cell receptor beta chains in this list originate from one sample, sequenced in a study of cytomegalovirus exposure and HLA in healthy donors. PCR amplification relied on 60 Vbeta primers (plus 13 Jbeta primers). Sequenced by immunoSEQ multiplex PCR; TCRdb stores in-frame clones only, minus some. The profile shows fewer than 150,000 clones, about three quarters of them singletons. Sequenced: PBMCs. The receptors originated from a man between 18 and 35 years old in good health and CMV-seronegative.

The V call is TRBV5-4, the J call TRBJ2-5; 12 bases fit TRBD2. The J call may be faulty, since TRBJ2-7 better matches the DNA end. The length of the CDR3 is 15 residues. Per germline, CDR1 SGHNT and CDR2 YYREEE (reference sequence). The CDR3 loop is CASSTGLAGTGEQYF. The CDR3 nucleotides read TGTGCCAGCAGCACAGGACTAGCGGGAACGGGCGAGCAGTACTTC.

This clone showed up just once. CDR3: CASSQQGLSNQPQHF. The CDR3 region has the DNA TGTGCCAGCAGTCAACAGGGTCTCAGTAATCAGCCCCAGCATTTT. The chain employs TRBV2 and TRBJ1-5, with TRBD1 as a possible D gene (6 bases). This CDR3 has 15 amino acids. V lost 5 bases and J lost 4, with 15 bases in between. Germline-derived CDR1 and CDR2 are SNHLY and FYNNEI.

Of note for this clone: Sequence at one end of the junction differs from germline and may be a read error. V is TRBV7-9 and J is TRBJ1-3; D is uncertain. The CDR3 sequence is 12 residues long. Germline V gives CDR1 SEHNR, CDR2 FQNEAQ (reference sequence). Here the CDR3 DNA reads TGTGCCAGCAGCCTAGCCCAAAACACCATATATTTT. Protein: CASSLAQNTIYF.

The table lists this clone with a count of one. This chain joins TRBV4-1 and TRBJ2-5; 8 positions agree with TRBD2. Losses at the gene ends were 0 bases for V and 5 bases for J; bases not matched to a gene: 5. Germline V gives CDR1 MGHRA, CDR2 YSYEKL. The CDR3 totals 15 residues. CDR3 in DNA: TGCGCCAGCAGCCAAGATCCAGCGGGAGTGGAGACCCAGTACTTC. It yields the protein CASSQDPAGVETQYF.

The V and J genes are TRBV13 and TRBJ1-1; the match to TRBD1 covers 8 bases. CDR1 and CDR2 (germline): PRHDT, FYEKMQ (reference sequence). V shed 6 bases, J shed 2 bases, and the junction held 5 bases outside the gene matches. This CDR3 comprises 14 residues. CDR3 region: CASSSGQGNTEAFF. As DNA, the CDR3 is TGTGCCAGCAGTTCCGGACAGGGAAACACTGAAGCTTTCTTT. The variable domain in full, with the rest retrieved from reference TRBV13 and TRBJ1-1, is AAGVIQSPRHLIKEKRETATLKCYPIPRHDTVYWYQQGPGQDPQFLISFYEKMQSDKGSIPDRFSAQQFSDYHSELNMSSLELGDSALYFCASSSGQGNTEAFFGQGTRLTVV.

This clone was observed a handful of times. The rearrangement links TRBV9 to TRBJ2-7; TRBD2 matches 11 bases. CDR3 length: 15 amino acids. V dropped 4 bases and J dropped 3; count of bases not matched to a gene: 6. CDR1 is SGDLS and CDR2 is YYNGEE in the germline V gene. CDR3 in amino acids: CASSLSGLADYEQYF. Written as DNA, the CDR3 is TGTGCCAGCAGCTTATCGGGACTAGCGGACTACGAGCAGTACTTC. Looking up the rest from reference TRBV9 and TRBJ2-7 gives the full variable domain: DSGVTQTPKHLITATGQRVTLRCSPRSGDLSVYWYQQSLDQGLQFLIQYYNGEERAKGNILERFSAQQFPDLHSELNLSSLELGDSALYFCASSLSGLADYEQYFGPGTRLTVT.